What follows is one T cell receptor (beta chain) and its context. Only one count was recorded for this clone. Its antigen is still unknown. No per-base quality is available; no much larger clone lies one base away. Genomic DNA was extracted from sorted cells with the QIAGEN DNeasy Blood and Tissue Kit for TCRbeta CDR3 sequencing. High-throughput TCRbeta CDR3 sequencing was carried out commercially through immunoSEQ, with PCR amplification with bias correction and internal controls included. For the original study's pipeline: Unique productive TCRbeta sequences were defined by CDR3 nucleotide sequence when primers matched and otherwise by CDR3 amino acid sequence together with Vbeta and Jbeta genes. To correct for sorting error, sequences found in more than one sorted population at a frequency ratio of 2:1 or less were discarded, and the remaining shared sequences were assigned to the population with the higher frequency. A sequence was defined as donor-reactive if the sequence was expanded at least 5-fold in CFSE-low cells compared with unstimulated cells and had a frequency of at least 0.01% in CFSE-low cells. Jensen-Shannon divergence calculated on the top 100 TCRbeta sequences ranked by frequency was used to measure repertoire divergence. For any sample with multiple sequencing runs, sorting error was corrected in each run separately before the runs were pooled. In its TCRdb copy, this immuneACCESS table keeps in-frame sequences only and misses some clones. Where compared with another copy, unresolved V genes explain less than half of these, and the others have no known cause. That table gives V, J and clone size, and the DNA gave D and trimming. Present in this sample are 200,000 to 300,000 clones, roughly 80% of which were seen just once. 0.5% to 0.65% of the sample comes from the top ten.

Reading from cysteine to phenylalanine, the CDR3 counts 16 amino acids. Left in the record is the CDR3 DNA by itself, 48 bases read in frame from the first base. The germline V gene yields MGHRA for CDR1 and YSYEKL for CDR2. The V and J ends are trimmed by 3 bases and 0 bases, leaving 14 bases between them. This sample was included in a study of Tregs in tolerant kidney transplant recipients (dated by TCRdb to about 2019). Looking at the study overall: The study used TCRbeta sequencing to identify donor-specific regulatory T cells before combined kidney and bone marrow transplantation, then tracked those cells after transplant. Several methods of expanding Tregs specific for an allogeneic donor were compared by TCRbeta repertoire sequencing in 3 healthy controls.

What the authors observed across the whole study: Because the study included only a small number of patients, the results must be confirmed in larger populations and under other immunosuppression protocols. Biological reproducibility was not directly assessed, although technical replication error appeared to be minimal. Expanding Tregs with activated donor B cells appeared to identify the most biologically relevant and donor-specific TCRbeta repertoire.

Thawed PBMCs were FACS-sorted into unstimulated Tregs (CD4+CD25+CD127-), CD4+ non-Tregs (CD4+CD25-), CD4 cells and CD8 cells. Healthy control blood came either as purchased buffy coats or from healthy volunteers. Healthy control blood was processed to PBMCs by Ficoll density gradient and cryopreserved, and patient PBMCs were collected before and after transplant. The receptor chain draws on TRBV4-1 and TRBJ1-1; the D segment could be TRBD1, given 6 matching bases. Sequencing was done on a sample of CD4+ T cells from blood. The receptor comes from a human donor in good health. At the DNA level, the sequence is TGCGCCAGCAGCCACTTGACGGGGGGCTTGAACACTGAAGCTTTCTTT. Its product reads: CASSHLTGGLNTEAFF.